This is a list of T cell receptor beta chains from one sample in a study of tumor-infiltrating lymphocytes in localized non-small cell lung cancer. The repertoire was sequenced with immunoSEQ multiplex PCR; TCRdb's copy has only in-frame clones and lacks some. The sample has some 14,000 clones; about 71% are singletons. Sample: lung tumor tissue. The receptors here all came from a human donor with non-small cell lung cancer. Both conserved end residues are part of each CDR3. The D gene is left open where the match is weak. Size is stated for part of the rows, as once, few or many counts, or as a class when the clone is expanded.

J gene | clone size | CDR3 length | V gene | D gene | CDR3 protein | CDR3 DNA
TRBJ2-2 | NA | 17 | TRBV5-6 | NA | CASSLLFRQENTGELFF | TGTGCCAGCAGCTTGCTTTTTCGGCAGGAGAACACCGGGGAGCTGTTTTTT
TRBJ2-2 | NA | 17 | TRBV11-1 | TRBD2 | CASREGLAELNTGELFF | TGTGCCAGCAGGGAGGGACTAGCGGAGCTAAACACCGGGGAGCTGTTTTTT
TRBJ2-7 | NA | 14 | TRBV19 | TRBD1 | CASSMGTGPYEQYF | TGTGCCAGTAGTATGGGGACAGGCCCCTACGAGCAGTACTTC
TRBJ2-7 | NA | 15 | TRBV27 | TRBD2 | CASSLRTSGPYEQYF | TGTGCCAGCAGTTTACGGACTAGCGGCCCCTACGAGCAGTACTTC
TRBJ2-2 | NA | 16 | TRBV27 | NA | CASSFSGSGYTGELFF | TGTGCCAGCAGTTTCTCTGGGTCGGGGTACACCGGGGAGCTGTTTTTT
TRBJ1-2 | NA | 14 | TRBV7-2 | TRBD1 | CASNRGGLNYGYTF | TGTGCCAGCAACAGAGGGGGCCTTAACTATGGCTACACCTTC
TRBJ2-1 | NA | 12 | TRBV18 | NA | CASSPLHNEQFF | TGTGCCAGCTCACCACTTCACAATGAGCAGTTCTTC
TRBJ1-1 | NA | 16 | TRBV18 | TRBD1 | CASSPNKGQENTEAFF | TGTGCCAGCTCACCAAACAAGGGACAGGAGAACACTGAAGCTTTCTTT
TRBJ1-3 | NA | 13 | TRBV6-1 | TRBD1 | CASRDRAGNTIYF | TGTGCCAGCAGGGACAGGGCTGGAAACACCATATATTTT
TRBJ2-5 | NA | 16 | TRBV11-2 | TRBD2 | CASSLGLAGGQETQYF | TGTGCCAGCAGCTTAGGGCTAGCGGGGGGTCAAGAGACCCAGTACTTC
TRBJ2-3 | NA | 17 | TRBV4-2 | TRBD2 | CASSQEGGLAGTDTQYF | TGTGCCAGCAGCCAAGAAGGCGGACTAGCGGGTACAGATACGCAGTATTTT
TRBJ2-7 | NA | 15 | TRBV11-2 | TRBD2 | CASSLEGLAGYEQYF | TGTGCCAGCAGCCTGGAGGGACTAGCGGGATACGAGCAGTACTTC
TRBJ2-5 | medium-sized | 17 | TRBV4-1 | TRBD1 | CASSQDDGQGHQETQYF | TGCGCCAGCAGCCAAGATGACGGACAGGGTCACCAAGAGACCCAGTACTTC
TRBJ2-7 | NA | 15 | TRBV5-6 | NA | CASSLPGPVSYEQYF | TGTGCCAGCAGCTTACCGGGGCCCGTCTCCTACGAGCAGTACTTC
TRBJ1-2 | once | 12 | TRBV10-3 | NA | CAISEQEYGYTF | TGTGCCATCAGTGAACAGGAGTATGGCTACACCTTC
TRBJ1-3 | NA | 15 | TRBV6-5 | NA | CASRGLQGVGNTIYF | TGTGCCAGCAGGGGACTACAGGGAGTAGGAAACACCATATATTTT
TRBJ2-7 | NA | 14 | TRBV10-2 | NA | CASSEGPALYEQYF | TGCGCCAGCAGTGAGGGGCCAGCCCTTTACGAGCAGTACTTC
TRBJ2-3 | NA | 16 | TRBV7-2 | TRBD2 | CASSPWTSGVADTQYF | TGTGCCAGCAGCCCCTGGACTAGCGGGGTCGCAGATACGCAGTATTTT
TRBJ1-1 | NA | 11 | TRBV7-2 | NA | CASGTFLEAFF | TGTGCCAGTGGGACTTTTTTAGAAGCTTTCTTT
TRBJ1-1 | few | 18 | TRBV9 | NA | CASSVAGSGGSRNTEAFF | TGTGCCAGCAGCGTAGCTGGGAGTGGTGGGTCGCGGAACACTGAAGCTTTCTTT